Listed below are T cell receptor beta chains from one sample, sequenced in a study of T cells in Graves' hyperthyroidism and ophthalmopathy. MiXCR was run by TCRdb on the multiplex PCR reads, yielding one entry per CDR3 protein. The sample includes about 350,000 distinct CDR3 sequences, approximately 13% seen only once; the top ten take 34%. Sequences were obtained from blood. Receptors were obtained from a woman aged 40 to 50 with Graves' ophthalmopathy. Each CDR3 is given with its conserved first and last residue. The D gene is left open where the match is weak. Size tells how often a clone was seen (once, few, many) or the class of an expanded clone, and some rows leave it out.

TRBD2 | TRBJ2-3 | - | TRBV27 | TGTGCCAGCAGTTTGCGGGAGGCAGATACGCAGTATTTT | CASSLREADTQYF
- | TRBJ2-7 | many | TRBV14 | TGTGCCAGCAGCCTGAGGCACGTCGCCTACGAGCAGTACTTC | CASSLRHVAYEQYF
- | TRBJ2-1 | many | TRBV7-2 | TGTGCCAGCTCCCGCCCCCGGGGAAGCTCCTACAATGAGCAGTTCTTC | CASSRPRGSSYNEQFF
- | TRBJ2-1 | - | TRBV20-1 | TGCAGTGTCCGGGGGAGCGCCTCCTACAATGAGCAGTTCTTC | CSVRGSASYNEQFF
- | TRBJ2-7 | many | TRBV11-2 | TGTGCCAGCAGCACGGCGAGACAGGGTACCGGGAGGTACGAGCAGTACTTC | CASSTARQGTGRYEQYF
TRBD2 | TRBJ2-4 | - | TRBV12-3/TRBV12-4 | TGTGCCAGCAAGTCTGGACTAGCGGTAAACATTCAGTACTTC | CASKSGLAVNIQYF
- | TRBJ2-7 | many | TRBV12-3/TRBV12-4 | TGTGCCAGCAGTCTAGGGGGGACATTTTCCTACGAGCAGTACTTC | CASSLGGTFSYEQYF
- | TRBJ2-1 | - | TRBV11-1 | TGTGCCAACAGCTTAGACGGGAGCTCCTACAATGAGCAGTTCTTC | CANSLDGSSYNEQFF
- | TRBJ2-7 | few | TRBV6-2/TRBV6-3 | TGTGCCAGCAGGACCGGGGCCCTCTACGAGCAGTACTTC | CASRTGALYEQYF
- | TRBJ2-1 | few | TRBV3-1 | TGTGCCAGCAGCCAAGACCCAGGGAATTCCTACAATGAGCAGTTCTTC | CASSQDPGNSYNEQFF
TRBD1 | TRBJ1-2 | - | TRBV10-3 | TGTGCCATCAGTGGACAGGGAGCGCGTGGCTACACCTTC | CAISGQGARGYTF
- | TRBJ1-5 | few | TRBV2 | TGTGCCAGCAGCGATGGGGGCAGTTATAGCAATCAGCCCCAGCATTTT | CASSDGGSYSNQPQHF
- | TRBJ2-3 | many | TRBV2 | TGTGCCAGCAAGGAGTTAGCTATCACAGATACGCAGTATTTT | CASKELAITDTQYF
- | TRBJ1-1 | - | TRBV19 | TGTGCCAGTAGATTTAACGGAGGGTACACTGAAGCTTTCTTT | CASRFNGGYTEAFF